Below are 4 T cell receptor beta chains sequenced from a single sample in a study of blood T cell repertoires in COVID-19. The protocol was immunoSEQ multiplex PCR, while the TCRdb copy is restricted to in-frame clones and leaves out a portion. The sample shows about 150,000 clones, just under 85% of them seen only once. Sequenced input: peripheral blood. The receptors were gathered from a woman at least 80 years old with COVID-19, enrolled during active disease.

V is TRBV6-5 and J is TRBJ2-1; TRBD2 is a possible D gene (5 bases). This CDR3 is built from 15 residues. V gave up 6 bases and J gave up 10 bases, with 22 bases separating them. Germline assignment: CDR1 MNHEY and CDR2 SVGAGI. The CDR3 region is CASRPPGFSLKEQFF. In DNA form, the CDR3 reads TGTGCCAGCAGACCCCCGGGATTTTCCCTCAAGGAGCAGTTCTTC.

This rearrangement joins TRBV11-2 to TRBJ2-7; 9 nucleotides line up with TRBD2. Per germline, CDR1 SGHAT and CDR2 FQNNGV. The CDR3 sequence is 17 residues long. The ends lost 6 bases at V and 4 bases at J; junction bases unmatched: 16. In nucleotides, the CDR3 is TGTGCCAGCAGTCGCACGTCCACTAGCGGGCAATCGTACGAGCAGTACTTC. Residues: CASSRTSTSGQSYEQYF.

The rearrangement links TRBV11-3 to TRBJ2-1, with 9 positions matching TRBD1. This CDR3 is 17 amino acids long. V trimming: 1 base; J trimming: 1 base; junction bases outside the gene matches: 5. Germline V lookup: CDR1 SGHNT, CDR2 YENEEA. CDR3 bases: TGTGCCAGCAGCTTAGTCTTAGGACAGGGGTCCTACAATGAGCAGTTCTTC. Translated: CASSLVLGQGSYNEQFF.

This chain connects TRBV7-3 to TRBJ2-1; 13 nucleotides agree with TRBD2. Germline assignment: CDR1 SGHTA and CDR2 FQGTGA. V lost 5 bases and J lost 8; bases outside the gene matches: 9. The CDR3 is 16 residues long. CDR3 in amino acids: CASSARLAGGTDEQFF. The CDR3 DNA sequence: TGTGCCAGCAGCGCCCGACTAGCGGGAGGTACGGATGAGCAGTTCTTC. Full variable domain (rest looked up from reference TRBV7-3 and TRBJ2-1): GAGVSQTPSNKVTEKGKYVELRCDPISGHTALYWYRQSLGQGPEFLIYFQGTGAADDSGLPNDRFFAVRPEGSVSTLKIQRTERGDSAVYLCASSARLAGGTDEQFFGPGTRLTVL.